The table lists the clone carrying this T cell receptor (beta chain) with a few counts. No antigen is known for it. Here immunoSEQ multiplex PCR was the method, and the copy in TCRdb shows in-frame clones only, minus some. Here the sample spans 45,000 or so clones, 70% to 90% being singletons. In germline, CDR1 is LNHDA, CDR2 SQIVND (reference sequence). The CDR3 sequence is 14 residues long. V lost 1 base and J lost 2, with 9 bases in between. This sample stems from a study of T cell responses to AZD1222 COVID-19 vaccine. Study-level points and caveats: Regions left unmutated in variants are reportedly the target of nearly half of spike-specific TCRs. After two AZD1222 doses, spike-specific TCR breadth and depth rose versus day 0. The sample set comprised mostly white British donors with more females, and clonal diversity was possibly underestimated. Just 5 to 7 AZD1222 recipients tested seropositive at baseline.

V and J are TRBV19 and TRBJ2-7; no clear D. The sequence derives from an adult who received the AZD1222 COVID-19 vaccine. The starting material was peripheral blood, obtained 28 days after the second AZD1222 dose. Here the CDR3 reads CASSIALGPYEQYF. CDR3 sequence (DNA): TGTGCCAGTAGTATAGCTCTCGGACCCTACGAGCAGTACTTC.